These 3 T cell receptor beta chains share one sample of origin, sequenced in a study of blood T cell repertoires in COVID-19. Clones were sequenced by immunoSEQ multiplex PCR, and TCRdb holds only the in-frame ones, with some missing. This sample carries about 150,000 clones, roughly 88% of them seen once, and the ten largest clones take 0.63%. The sample comprised peripheral blood. These receptors were collected from a man aged 55-75 years with COVID-19, enrolled during active disease.

This clone has a single count. The chain uses TRBV5-1 and TRBJ1-1, with D perhaps TRBD1 (6 bases). CDR1 and CDR2 from the germline V gene are SGHRS and YFSETQ. This CDR3 is 16 amino acids long. Trimming cost V 2 bases and J 2 bases, with 16 bases left between them. CDR3 amino acids: CASSFEGGQINTEAFF. CDR3 DNA sequence: TGCGCCAGCAGCTTCGAAGGAGGACAGATAAACACTGAAGCTTTCTTT. The entire variable domain, with the rest obtained from reference TRBV5-1 and TRBJ1-1, is as follows: KAGVTQTPRYLIKTRGQQVTLSCSPISGHRSVSWYQQTPGQGLQFLFEYFSETQRNKGNFPGRFSGRQFSNSRSEMNVSTLELGDSALYLCASSFEGGQINTEAFFGQGTRLTVV.

The V and J genes are TRBV6-5 and TRBJ2-7; TRBD2 aligns across 10 bases. Germline values: CDR1 MNHEY, CDR2 SVGAGI. V lost 2 bases and J lost 6; bases outside the gene matches: 4. The CDR3 has 14 amino acids. The chain's CDR3 is CASSYERGGREQYF. In DNA form, the CDR3 reads TGTGCCAGCAGTTACGAGCGGGGGGGCCGCGAGCAGTACTTC.

The V and J genes are TRBV4-1 and TRBJ2-5; 10 bases match TRBD1. Germline trimming cut 2 bases from V and 5 bases from J; bases unmatched to any gene: 5. The CDR3 length is 15 residues. CDR1 and CDR2 from the germline V gene are MGHRA and YSYEKL. CDR3: CASSQMGQGRETQYF. DNA for the CDR3: TGCGCCAGCAGCCAAATGGGACAGGGGAGGGAGACCCAGTACTTC.